Described below is a single T cell receptor (beta chain) sequence and its context. Its antigen remains unknown. An end of the junction does not agree with germline; a read error may underlie this. This record comes from a study of blood T cells in healthy people across ages. The second PCR ran roughly 6 to 11 cycles with a sample-barcoded 5' primer and J-beta primers. From each sample, at least 2.5 million paired-end reads containing CDR3 were obtained. TCRdb re-called the 5' RACE reads through MiXCR, storing one row per CDR3 protein. The profile covers around 1.7 million distinct CDR3 sequences, with 28% appearing a single time and about 8% taken by the ten largest. The CDR3 covers 13 residues. Germline loops: CDR1 SQVTM, CDR2 ANQGSEA. Study results and limitations: Roughly linear declines in TCR beta diversity per million T cells occurred with age.

The people who gave samples were healthy Caucasians from Russia, aged roughly 6 to 100. The sequence was collected from a woman aged 25 to 39 in good health. This chain uses TRBV29-1 with TRBJ2-4; 7 nucleotides line up with TRBD1. Source material: blood. The CDR3 spells CIVGGQAKNIQYF. The CDR3 DNA sequence: TGCATCGTTGGGGGACAGGCCAAAAACATTCAGTACTTC.